The 25 T cell receptor beta chains presented below share a single source sample, sequenced in a study of sequential checkpoint blockade in melanoma. Described treatment: randomized to nivolumab then ipilimumab (arm A) or the reverse (arm B). Generated by immunoSEQ multiplex PCR, the TCRdb table keeps only in-frame clones and is missing some. The sample yields roughly 36,000 clones, 30% to 35% seen once. The specimen was tumor tissue (inferred from file names), collected from a patient given nivolumab and ipilimumab in sequence. These receptor sequences come from a human donor with melanoma.

This clone was counted at least ten times. This sequence joins TRBV11-3 and TRBJ1-1; 9 bases agree with TRBD1. This CDR3 comprises 14 residues. J was trimmed by 3 bases and V by 3 bases; bases with no gene match: 2. Per the germline V gene, CDR1 is SGHNT and CDR2 is YENEEA. Here the CDR3 reads CASSLDRGDTEAFF. Written as DNA, the CDR3 is TGTGCCAGCAGCTTGGACAGGGGAGACACTGAAGCTTTCTTT.

This clone was counted only a few times. The chain employs TRBV28 and TRBJ2-5; 8 bases fit TRBD2. The CDR3 runs to 14 residues. Germline V CDR1 and CDR2: MDHEN, SYDVKM. The trim removed 5 bases at V and 2 bases at J, leaving 4 bases unmatched. The CDR3 sequence: CASSPGGAQETQYF. In DNA, the CDR3 is TGTGCCAGCAGTCCGGGAGGGGCGCAAGAGACCCAGTACTTC.

This clone was counted once. The chain is built from TRBV15 and TRBJ2-3; the D gene could be TRBD1 or TRBD2 (5 bases each). Looked up from germline, CDR1 is LNHNV and CDR2 is YYDKDF (reference sequence). This CDR3 contains 15 residues. V was cut by 3 bases and J by 3 bases, with 13 bases left in between. The CDR3 nucleotides read TGTGCCACCAGCAGCGTAGGGACCGCTACAGATACGCAGTATTTT. As protein: CATSSVGTATDTQYF.

The rearrangement uses TRBV6-8 and TRBJ1-2; tentatively, D is TRBD1 (6 bases). The CDR3 sequence is 13 residues long. The V gene's germline CDR1 is MNHGY and CDR2 SAAAGT. V lost 2 bases and J 7 bases, leaving 11 bases between the germline ends. CDR3 in amino acids: CASSYTGSGGYTF. The CDR3 DNA reads TGTGCCAGCAGTTACACAGGGTCGGGTGGCTACACCTTC.

This clone appeared a few times. V gene TRBV6-7 combines with J gene TRBJ2-5; the D gene is possibly TRBD1 (6 bases). TRBV6-7 is recorded as an ORF, its role being uncertain. Between the trimmed V and J ends, which lost 3 bases and 5 bases, there was a span of 16 bases. The CDR3 is 15 amino acids. In DNA form, the CDR3 reads TGTGCCAGCAGTTATCCCCGGGACACTGGGGAGACCCAGTACTTC. This gives the protein CASSYPRDTGETQYF.

This clone was seen only once. The V gene is TRBV5-1, the J gene TRBJ2-7, with a possible D match to TRBD1 (6 bases). Trimming left V 1 base short and J 4 bases short, with 27 bases between. Germline CDR1 and CDR2: SGHRS and YFSETQ. The CDR3 runs to 19 residues. Here the CDR3 DNA reads TGCGCCAGCAGCTTGATGATGGGGGCCGGAGGTCAGAGGCTTTACGAGCAGTACTTC. It is translated as CASSLMMGAGGQRLYEQYF.

The V gene is TRBV30, the J gene TRBJ2-7, with 8 bases that match TRBD1. The V segment lost 0 bases and the J segment 4 bases; nucleotides outside the gene matches: 8. The length of the CDR3 is 15 residues. Germline CDR1 is GTSNPN and CDR2 is SVGIG (reference sequence). The DNA of the CDR3 is TGTGCCTGGAGTGTACGCGGGACAGGACCATACGAGCAGTACTTC. It yields the protein CAWSVRGTGPYEQYF. The whole variable domain, remainder taken from reference TRBV30 and TRBJ2-7, is SQTIHQWPATLVQPVGSPLSLECTVEGTSNPNLYWYRQAAGRGLQLLFYSVGIGQISSEVPQNLSASRPQDRQFILSSKKLLLSDSGFYLCAWSVRGTGPYEQYFGPGTRLTVT.

This clone was picked up a small number of times. The chain couples TRBV9 to TRBJ1-2; 8 positions agree with TRBD1. The CDR3 has 16 amino acids. The trim removed 5 bases at V and 0 bases at J, leaving 9 bases unmatched. CDR1 is SGDLS, CDR2 YYNGEE, per germline. In DNA form, the CDR3 reads TGTGCCAGCAGTGAAGACAGGGGATGGTCTAACTATGGCTACACCTTC. Its protein product is CASSEDRGWSNYGYTF.

As to this clone: One junction end disagrees with the germline gene, perhaps due to a read error. The chain has TRBV4-1 and TRBJ1-6, with 7 bases fitting TRBD1. The CDR3 loop spans 15 amino acids. From germline, CDR1 is MGHRA and CDR2 YSYEKL. In DNA form, the CDR3 reads TGCACCAGCAGCTTACGACAGGGCTGCTATTCACCCCTCCACTTT. Translating gives CTSSLRQGCYSPLHF.

This clone was observed a handful of times. V is TRBV6-8 and J is TRBJ1-3; D is uncertain. CDR3 length: 14 residues. Looked up from germline, CDR1 is MNHGY and CDR2 is SAAAGT. V lost 6 bases to trimming and J lost 2 bases, with 11 bases between them. Written as DNA, the CDR3 is TGTGCCAGCAGACGAGGGAGGGCTGGAAACACCATATATTTT. It specifies CASRRGRAGNTIYF.

This clone was found many times. V is TRBV7-6 and J is TRBJ1-1; TRBD1 matches at 7 bases. The CDR3 length is 15 residues. Germline V gene lookup returns CDR1 SGHVS and CDR2 FNYEAQ. V trimming: 5 bases; J trimming: 4 bases; junction bases outside the gene matches: 10. The CDR3: CASSPDDRDVTEAFF. Written as DNA, the CDR3 is TGTGCCAGCAGCCCCGACGACAGGGACGTCACTGAAGCTTTCTTT.

This rearrangement joins TRBV29-1 to TRBJ2-2; TRBD1 matches at 9 bases. The V gene end was trimmed by 4 bases and the J gene end by 4 bases; junction bases not matched to a gene: 4. There are 14 residues in the CDR3. Per the germline V gene, CDR1 is SQVTM and CDR2 is ANQGSEA. The CDR3: CSVVGTGFTGELFF. The DNA for the CDR3 is TGCAGCGTTGTCGGGACAGGGTTCACCGGGGAGCTGTTTTTT.

The chain links TRBV19 to TRBJ1-1; D not resolved. The CDR3 is 16 amino acids. V lost 7 bases and J 2 bases, leaving 20 bases between the germline ends. The V gene's germline CDR1 is LNHDA and CDR2 SQIVND (reference sequence). CDR3 nucleotide sequence: TGTGCCAGTACCCCTTTGGGGAACAGCCTTAACACTGAAGCTTTCTTT. Translating it yields CASTPLGNSLNTEAFF.

This clone was recorded a few times. V is TRBV6-7 and J is TRBJ1-1; D unresolved. TRBV6-7 is treated as an ORF (open reading frame) with a function not yet certain. There are 11 residues in the CDR3. The V end lost 6 bases, the J end lost 8 bases, and 10 bases lay between the germline ends. DNA of the CDR3: TGTGCCAGCAGGGTTACAGACGAAGCTTTCTTT. This gives the protein CASRVTDEAFF.

This clone was counted only a few times. This chain uses TRBV6-8 with TRBJ2-2, with D maybe TRBD1 (6 bases). The CDR3 totals 16 residues. V lost 4 bases, J lost 5 bases, and 17 bases lay in between. Germline loops: CDR1 MNHGY, CDR2 SAAAGT. DNA of the CDR3: TGTGCCAGCAGTTTTACTACAGGGCGGAGGACCGGGGAGCTGTTTTTT. Its translation is CASSFTTGRRTGELFF.

The gene calls are TRBV10-2 and TRBJ2-2; 8 bases match TRBD1. The J segment lost 4 bases and the V segment lost 5 bases, leaving 9 bases of the junction unmatched. Looked up from germline, CDR1 is WSHSY and CDR2 is SAAADI. The CDR3 spans 16 residues. CDR3 region: CASSSSDRARTGELFF. In DNA form, the CDR3 reads TGCGCCAGCAGTTCCTCGGACAGGGCGCGCACCGGGGAGCTGTTTTTT.

The chain joins TRBV19 to TRBJ2-7; D remains unclear. This CDR3 contains 13 residues. With 3 bases removed from V and 1 base from J, the gap between germline ends came to 7 bases. The germline gives CDR1 LNHDA, CDR2 SQIVND (reference sequence). The CDR3 loop is CASSISVSYEQYF. The DNA for the CDR3 is TGTGCCAGTAGTATTTCAGTTTCCTACGAGCAGTACTTC.

DNA for the CDR3: TGTGCCAGCAGCCCCAACGCCAGGGGGGAAGGCTACACCTTC. It is translated as CASSPNARGEGYTF. V and J are TRBV14 and TRBJ1-2; the match to TRBD1 covers 7 bases. This CDR3 has 14 residues. Germline CDR1 and CDR2: SGHDN and FVKESK. Germline trimming cut 4 bases from V and 8 bases from J; bases unmatched to any gene: 10. The full variable domain, completed using reference TRBV14 and TRBJ1-2, is EAGVTQFPSHSVIEKGQTVTLRCDPISGHDNLYWYRRVMGKEIKFLLHFVKESKQDESGMPNNRFLAERTGGTYSTLKVQPAELEDSGVYFCASSPNARGEGYTFGSGTRLTVV.

This clone was seen only a few times. This chain uses TRBV6-8 with TRBJ2-1; D perhaps matches TRBD2 (6 bases). The CDR3 has 16 residues. The V end lost 0 bases, the J end lost 2 bases, and 11 bases lay between the germline ends. Looked up from germline, CDR1 is MNHGY and CDR2 is SAAAGT. CDR3 in DNA: TGTGCCAGCAGTTACTCGATACTAGCCCCCTACAATGAGCAGTTCTTC. It codes for CASSYSILAPYNEQFF.

The chain carries TRBV18 and TRBJ1-4; the match to TRBD1 covers 10 bases. The CDR3 sequence is 13 residues long. Germline V gene lookup returns CDR1 KGHSH and CDR2 LQKENI. V dropped 5 bases and J dropped 7; count of bases not matched to a gene: 1. CDR3 loop: CASSDRGLEKLFF. In nucleotides, the CDR3 is TGTGCCAGCTCAGACAGGGGGCTTGAAAAACTGTTTTTT.

V usage is TRBV10-3 and J usage is TRBJ1-2; 10 nucleotides agree with TRBD1. The V segment lost 0 bases and the J segment 7 bases; nucleotides outside the gene matches: 2. CDR1 and CDR2 from the germline V gene are ENHRY and SYGVKD. The CDR3 loop spans 14 amino acids. CDR3: CAISESGTGVGYTF. In DNA form, the CDR3 reads TGTGCCATCAGTGAGTCCGGGACAGGGGTTGGCTACACCTTC.

The rearrangement joins TRBV30 to TRBJ1-1; TRBD1 matches at 7 bases. Germline trimming cut 7 bases from V and 1 base from J; bases unmatched to any gene: 6. The CDR3 is 13 residues long. In germline, CDR1 is GTSNPN, CDR2 SVGIG (reference sequence). The CDR3 sequence: CAFRGNENTEAFF. In DNA, the CDR3 is TGTGCCTTCAGGGGGAACGAGAACACTGAAGCTTTCTTT.

This clone was found a few times. V gene TRBV9 combines with J gene TRBJ2-5; 9 bases fit TRBD2. Germline V gene sequence: CDR1 SGDLS, CDR2 YYNGEE. V lost 5 bases, J lost 1 base, and 6 bases stayed unmatched. The CDR3 is 15 residues long. In DNA, the CDR3 is TGTGCCAGCAGTTCAATAGCGGGAGCCCAAGAGACCCAGTACTTC. It codes for CASSSIAGAQETQYF.

This clone came up a few times. The rearrangement uses TRBV19 and TRBJ2-3; a possible D gene is TRBD1 (6 bases). V lost 0 bases and J lost 7, with 11 bases in between. Germline CDR1 reads LNHDA; CDR2 reads SQIVND (reference sequence). This CDR3 is 14 amino acids long. The CDR3 protein is CASSIDRGRYTQYF. The CDR3 DNA follows: TGTGCCAGTAGTATAGACAGGGGTAGATATACGCAGTATTTT.

The rearrangement joins TRBV14 to TRBJ2-3, with D maybe TRBD2 (6 bases). The length of the CDR3 is 16 residues. V was cut by 1 base and J by 2 bases, with 13 bases left in between. Germline CDR1 reads SGHDN; CDR2 reads FVKESK. The CDR3, as DNA: TGTGCCAGCAGCCAAGCCGGGCGGGACGTCACAGATACGCAGTATTTT. Amino acid sequence: CASSQAGRDVTDTQYF. The full variable domain, with the rest looked up from reference TRBV14 and TRBJ2-3, is EAGVTQFPSHSVIEKGQTVTLRCDPISGHDNLYWYRRVMGKEIKFLLHFVKESKQDESGMPNNRFLAERTGGTYSTLKVQPAELEDSGVYFCASSQAGRDVTDTQYFGPGTRLTVL.